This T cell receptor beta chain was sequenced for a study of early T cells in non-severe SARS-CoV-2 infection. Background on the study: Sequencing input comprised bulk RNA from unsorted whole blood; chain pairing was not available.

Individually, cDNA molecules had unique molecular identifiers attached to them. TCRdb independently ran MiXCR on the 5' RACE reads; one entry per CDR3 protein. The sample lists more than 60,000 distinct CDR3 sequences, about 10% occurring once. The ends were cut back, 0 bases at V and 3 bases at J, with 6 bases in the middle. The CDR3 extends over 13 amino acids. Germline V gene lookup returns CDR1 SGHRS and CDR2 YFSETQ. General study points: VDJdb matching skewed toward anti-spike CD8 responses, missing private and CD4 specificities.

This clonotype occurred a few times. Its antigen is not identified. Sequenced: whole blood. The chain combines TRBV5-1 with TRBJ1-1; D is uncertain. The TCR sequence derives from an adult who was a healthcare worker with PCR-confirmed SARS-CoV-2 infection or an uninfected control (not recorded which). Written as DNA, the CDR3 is TGCGCCAGCAGCTTGGTTTTGGACACTGAAGCTTTCTTT. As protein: CASSLVLDTEAFF.